One sample yielded the 30 T cell receptor beta chains listed below, sequenced in a study of T cells after yellow fever vaccination. A single record per CDR3 protein comes from TCRdb applying MiXCR to the 5' RACE reads. The table lists 80,000 to 100,000 distinct CDR3 sequences, 8.9% of them singletons. The material sequenced was CD8+ T cells not binding an NS4B(214-222) dextramer, sorted from PBMCs, taken around 15 days after the first yellow fever vaccination. All receptors come from a man younger than 35 who received the YFV17D yellow fever vaccine.

Turning to this clonotype: The junction departs from the called germline gene at one end, perhaps through a read error. The V gene is TRBV9, the J gene TRBJ2-1; no definite D call. The CDR3 length is 15 residues. From germline, CDR1 is SGDLS and CDR2 YYNGEE. Here the CDR3 DNA reads TGTGCCAGCAGCGTAGGGAAGACCTCCTGCAATGAGCAGTTCTTC. It translates to CASSVGKTSCNEQFF. The entire variable domain, with the rest obtained from reference TRBV9 and TRBJ2-1, is as follows: DSGVTQTPKHLITATGQRVTLRCSPRSGDLSVYWYQQSLDQGLQFLIQYYNGEERAKGNILERFSAQQFPDLHSELNLSSLELGDSALYFCASSVGKTSCNEQFFGPGTRLTVL.

The chain carries TRBV6-2 or TRBV6-3 and TRBJ2-6; D is unresolved. The CDR3 sequence is 19 residues long. Germline CDR1 reads MNHEY; CDR2 reads SVGEGT. V was cut by 2 bases and J by 0 bases, with 17 bases left in between. The CDR3 region is CASSYRAAYQSSGANVLTF. The CDR3 nucleotides read TGTGCCAGCAGTTACCGGGCAGCCTACCAATCCTCTGGGGCCAACGTCCTGACTTTC.

This clonotype was seen a handful of times. The chain carries TRBV15 and TRBJ1-5; D remains ambiguous. Germline V gives CDR1 LNHNV, CDR2 YYDKDF (reference sequence). V lost 3 bases, J lost 0 bases, and 9 bases lay in between. The CDR3 extends over 15 amino acids. The CDR3 DNA reads TGTGCCACCAGCAGTCAGAGAAATAGCAATCAGCCCCAGCATTTT. Translated: CATSSQRNSNQPQHF.

This clonotype turned up a few times. This chain links TRBV4-1 with TRBJ2-7; D unresolved. V lost 4 bases and J 5 bases, leaving 12 bases between the germline ends. The CDR3 extends over 13 amino acids. Per the germline V gene, CDR1 is MGHRA and CDR2 is YSYEKL. This CDR3 reads CASSPGPWDEQYV. Written as DNA, the CDR3 is TGCGCCAGCAGCCCAGGCCCCTGGGACGAGCAGTACGTC.

J is TRBJ1-1 and V is TRBV6-5; 7 nucleotides match TRBD1. The V and J ends lost 6 bases and 2 bases, in that order; junction bases with no gene match: 12. The CDR3 is made up of 16 amino acids. The germline V gene encodes CDR1 MNHEY and CDR2 SVGAGI. CDR3 nucleotide sequence: TGTGCCAGCAGACTTACTACCGGGACAGATAACACTGAAGCTTTCTTT. Translation: CASRLTTGTDNTEAFF.

The chain couples TRBV7-9 to TRBJ2-3; no reliable D call. Trimming took off 3 bases at V and 4 bases at J, with 14 bases between the two ends. CDR1 is SEHNR and CDR2 is FQNEAQ in the germline V gene (reference sequence). CDR3 length equals 15 residues. This CDR3 is CASSFGLDGPDTQYF. CDR3 in DNA: TGTGCCAGCAGCTTTGGCCTAGATGGGCCAGATACGCAGTATTTT.

In this sample, this clonotype turned up a few times. V usage is TRBV6-2 or TRBV6-3 and J usage is TRBJ2-3; D perhaps matches TRBD1 (6 bases). Per germline, CDR1 MNHEY and CDR2 SVGEGT. V gave up 7 bases and J gave up 4 bases, with 21 bases separating them. The CDR3 is 16 residues long. The CDR3 loop reads CASTLDRVPGADTQYF. CDR3 coding DNA: TGTGCCAGCACTTTGGACAGAGTCCCTGGCGCAGATACGCAGTATTTT.

The chain couples TRBV7-9 to TRBJ1-5; D possibly corresponds to TRBD1 (5 bases). The germline V gene encodes CDR1 SEHNR and CDR2 FQNEAQ (reference sequence). The germline V and J ends were trimmed by 5 bases and 4 bases, with 12 bases remaining between them. The length of the CDR3 is 14 residues. Written as DNA, the CDR3 is TGTGCCAGCAGCCCGAGGGACGGTAATCAGCCCCAGCATTTT. Its translation is CASSPRDGNQPQHF.

This clonotype has only a few counts. The chain recombines TRBV2 with TRBJ1-1, with D hard to call. V was trimmed by 6 bases and J by 1 base, leaving 12 bases between them. The CDR3 loop spans 14 amino acids. The germline CDR1 and CDR2 sequences are SNHLY and FYNNEI. The CDR3 loop reads CASRYGRGNTEAFF. Here the CDR3 DNA reads TGTGCCAGCAGGTATGGCCGCGGGAACACTGAAGCTTTCTTT.

This clonotype was counted between two and nine times. CDR3 nucleotide sequence: TGTGCCAGCAGCATAGCGGGGGGCGTCTACAATGAGCAGTTCTTC. Its translation: CASSIAGGVYNEQFF. This rearrangement joins TRBV7-3 to TRBJ2-1, with TRBD2 identical over 10 bases. The CDR3 is 15 amino acids. After removal of 5 bases from V and 3 bases from J, the junction contained 4 bases not matched to a gene. Germline V lookup: CDR1 SGHTA, CDR2 FQGTGA.

This clonotype was seen more than once but under ten times. This rearrangement joins TRBV7-9 to TRBJ2-3; D unclear. The germline gives CDR1 SEHNR, CDR2 FQNEAQ (reference sequence). The CDR3 length is 14 residues. Trimming shortened V by 1 base and J by 2 bases, and 7 bases separated the two germline ends. The CDR3 spells CASSLVGATDTQYF. In DNA, the CDR3 is TGTGCCAGCAGCTTAGTAGGTGCCACAGATACGCAGTATTTT.

This sequence joins TRBV3-1 and TRBJ1-5; 8 positions agree with TRBD1. The CDR3 has 14 residues. J gave up 3 bases and V 6 bases, and 4 bases lay outside the gene matches. Germline-derived CDR1 and CDR2 are LGHDT and YNNKEL (reference sequence). The CDR3 reads CASSRTGNNQPQHF. Written as DNA, the CDR3 is TGTGCCAGCAGTCGGACAGGGAACAATCAGCCCCAGCATTTT. Together with reference TRBV3-1 and TRBJ1-5, the CDR3 gives the full variable domain: DTAVSQTPKYLVTQMGNDKSIKCEQNLGHDTMYWYKQDSKKFLKIMFSYNNKELIINETVPNRFSPKSPDKAHLNLHINSLELGDSAVYFCASSRTGNNQPQHFGDGTRLSIL.

This clonotype showed up many times. The V call is TRBV6-2 or TRBV6-3, the J call TRBJ2-7; a weak D match, TRBD2 (6 bases). CDR3 size: 13 residues. Germline V gene data show CDR1 as MNHEY and CDR2 as SVGEGT. Between the trimmed V and J ends, which lost 6 bases and 7 bases, there was a span of 16 bases. The CDR3 loop is CASSNRRVEEQYV. CDR3 sequence (DNA): TGTGCCAGCAGCAACAGGAGGGTGGAAGAGCAGTACGTC.

A few counts support this clonotype. The chain carries TRBV4-2 and TRBJ2-1, with D uncertain. The CDR3 runs to 10 residues. Germline V CDR1 and CDR2: LGHNA, YNFKEQ. Trimming took off 8 bases at V and 9 bases at J, with 8 bases between the two ends. Written as DNA, the CDR3 is TGTGCCAGCGGGTTCCCTGAGCAGTTCTTC. Its translation: CASGFPEQFF.

A few counts support this clonotype. This sequence joins TRBV11-2 and TRBJ1-1; D is unresolved. The CDR3 covers 12 residues. CDR1 SGHAT and CDR2 FQNNGV come from the germline V gene. Trimming took 7 bases from V and 0 from J, leaving 6 bases between them. In nucleotides, the CDR3 is TGTGCCAGCACCCACATGAACACTGAAGCTTTCTTT. The encoded protein is CASTHMNTEAFF.

This clonotype was detected a few times. DNA for the CDR3: TGCGCCAGCAGCCCAGCACCGAGCTCTGGAAACACCATATATTTT. Protein sequence: CASSPAPSSGNTIYF. The rearrangement links TRBV5-1 to TRBJ1-3; the D is unclear. Germline CDR1 SGHRS, CDR2 YFSETQ. Trimming removed 4 bases at V and 0 bases at J, with 11 bases between. This CDR3 comprises 15 residues.

Only a few counts were recorded for this clonotype. The chain couples TRBV12-3 or TRBV12-4 to TRBJ1-1, with D tentatively TRBD1 (6 bases). Trimming shortened V by 5 bases and J by 6 bases, and 13 bases separated the two germline ends. The CDR3 contains 13 residues. CDR3 sequence (DNA): TGTGCCAGCAGTACTAGTGGGGGCCCTGAAGCTTTCTTT. It yields the protein CASSTSGGPEAFF.

This clonotype came up a few times. The chain uses TRBV5-1 and TRBJ2-7, with a tentative D call TRBD1 (5 bases). The ends were cut back, 4 bases at V and 2 bases at J, with 16 bases in the middle. The CDR3 is 15 residues long. Looked up from germline, CDR1 is SGHRS and CDR2 is YFSETQ. CDR3 in DNA: TGCGCCAGCAGCCAGGGTGTACAGGATGCCTACGAGCAGTACTTC. The encoded protein is CASSQGVQDAYEQYF.

This clonotype was found once. This chain uses TRBV4-3 with TRBJ2-7; TRBD2 matches 7 bases. J lost 9 bases, V lost 3 bases, and 2 bases had no gene match. This CDR3 spans 11 amino acids. Germline-derived CDR1 and CDR2 are LGHNA and YSLEER. The CDR3 here is CASSQGGRQYF. The CDR3 coding sequence is TGCGCCAGCAGCCAGGGAGGGCGGCAGTACTTC.

The V call is TRBV6-5, the J call TRBJ1-1; no definite D call. CDR1 is MNHEY and CDR2 is SVGAGI in the germline V gene. Trimming cost V 0 bases and J 3 bases, with 11 bases left between them. The CDR3 totals 15 residues. CDR3 amino acids: CASSYSEWGDTEAFF. The CDR3 DNA follows: TGTGCCAGCAGTTACTCGGAGTGGGGTGACACTGAAGCTTTCTTT.

J is TRBJ2-3 and V is TRBV6-2 or TRBV6-3; unclear D gene. V was pared by 6 bases and J by 6 bases, with 13 bases between. Germline lookup yields CDR1 MNHEY and CDR2 SVGEGT. This CDR3 is 13 amino acids long. DNA of the CDR3: TGTGCCAGCAGCTACGCAGCATGGGATACGCAGTATTTT. This encodes CASSYAAWDTQYF.

This clonotype appeared a few times. The V call is TRBV4-1, the J call TRBJ2-3; D may be TRBD1 (5 bases). V gave up 4 bases and J gave up 2 bases, with 10 bases separating them. Germline-derived CDR1 and CDR2 are MGHRA and YSYEKL. The CDR3 is made up of 14 amino acids. For the CDR3, the DNA is TGCGCCAGCAGCCGGGGCACCAACACAGATACGCAGTATTTT. Residues: CASSRGTNTDTQYF.

This rearrangement joins TRBV7-9 to TRBJ1-1; D call uncertain. The CDR3 extends over 14 amino acids. V lost 7 bases and J 4 bases, leaving 16 bases between the germline ends. The germline gives CDR1 SEHNR, CDR2 FQNEAQ (reference sequence). The CDR3 region is CASNQPGEGTEAFF. The DNA for the CDR3 is TGTGCCAGCAACCAGCCCGGGGAAGGCACTGAAGCTTTCTTT.

J is TRBJ2-3 and V is TRBV6-2 or TRBV6-3, with D unclear. The germline V gene has CDR1 MNHEY and CDR2 SVGEGT. The CDR3 totals 15 residues. V lost 2 bases and J 8 bases, leaving 17 bases between the germline ends. The chain's CDR3 is CASSYILRNGATQYF. In DNA form, the CDR3 reads TGTGCCAGCAGTTACATTCTAAGGAACGGAGCTACGCAGTATTTT.

The gene calls are TRBV6-5 and TRBJ2-5; TRBD2 matches 8 bases. The germline gives CDR1 MNHEY, CDR2 SVGAGI. Unmatched junction bases numbered 3, after V lost 0 bases and J lost 3 bases. The length of the CDR3 is 15 residues. In DNA, the CDR3 is TGTGCCAGCAGTTACTCCGGGGGGGTTGAAGAGACCCAGTACTTC. Protein product: CASSYSGGVEETQYF.

This clonotype was detected a few times. This sequence joins TRBV7-2 and TRBJ2-2, with D perhaps matching TRBD2 (6 bases). The V end was cut by 5 bases, the J end by 6 bases, with 7 bases between. The germline V gene has CDR1 SGHTA and CDR2 FQGNSA. The CDR3 is 12 residues long. The CDR3 nucleotides are TGTGCCAGCAGCCGCGGGGCCGGGGAGCTGTTTTTT. Residues: CASSRGAGELFF.

The V gene is TRBV7-2, the J gene TRBJ2-3, with 9 bases fitting TRBD1. J gave up 2 bases and V 5 bases, and 8 bases lay outside the gene matches. The length of the CDR3 is 16 residues. Germline V gene data show CDR1 as SGHTA and CDR2 as FQGNSA. The CDR3 DNA sequence: TGTGCCAGCAGCGACGGACAGGGGCCCCCCACAGATACGCAGTATTTT. Its protein is CASSDGQGPPTDTQYF.

In nucleotides, the CDR3 is TGTGCCAGCAGCTTGTACCTGGAAGAGACCCAGTACTTC. Translating it yields CASSLYLEETQYF. This chain connects TRBV5-6 to TRBJ2-5; D remains unclear. From germline, CDR1 is SGHDT and CDR2 YYEEEE. The CDR3 runs 13 residues. Trimming removed 1 base from V and 3 bases from J, with 7 bases in between.

The chain is built from TRBV20-1 and TRBJ2-1; D possibly corresponds to TRBD2 (5 bases). Germline lookup yields CDR1 DFQATT and CDR2 SNEGSKA (reference sequence). V was pared by 6 bases and J by 0 bases, with 15 bases between. CDR3 length equals 15 residues. CDR3 in amino acids: CSATTGVSSYNEQFF. In DNA form, the CDR3 reads TGCAGTGCCACCACCGGGGTCAGCTCCTACAATGAGCAGTTCTTC.

The chain recombines TRBV20-1 with TRBJ1-2; no reliable D call. Germline CDR1 is DFQATT and CDR2 is SNEGSKA (reference sequence). The CDR3 has 13 residues. V was clipped by 2 bases and J by 2 bases, with 9 bases between them. CDR3 nucleotides: TGCAGTGCTAGAAGGCTAGAGAACTATGGCTACACCTTC. Amino acid sequence: CSARRLENYGYTF.